This T cell receptor (beta chain) was obtained from a study of blood T cell repertoires in COVID-19. The CDR3 totals 17 residues. CDR1 is SGHNT, CDR2 YYREEE, per germline (reference sequence). V was shortened by 1 base and J by 6 bases, with 20 bases between the two germline ends. Assay: immunoSEQ multiplex PCR; the TCRdb copy retains only in-frame clones and omits some. The repertoire holds roughly 130,000 clones, with roughly 77% as singletons. Sequencing was done on a sample of peripheral blood. The TCR comes from a woman aged 70-85 years with COVID-19, enrolled during active disease. The J gene is TRBJ2-1, the V gene TRBV5-4; unclear D gene. This chain's CDR3 is CASSLRGRVFPGNEQFF. The CDR3 DNA follows: TGTGCCAGCAGCTTGAGAGGTCGTGTATTTCCGGGCAATGAGCAGTTCTTC.